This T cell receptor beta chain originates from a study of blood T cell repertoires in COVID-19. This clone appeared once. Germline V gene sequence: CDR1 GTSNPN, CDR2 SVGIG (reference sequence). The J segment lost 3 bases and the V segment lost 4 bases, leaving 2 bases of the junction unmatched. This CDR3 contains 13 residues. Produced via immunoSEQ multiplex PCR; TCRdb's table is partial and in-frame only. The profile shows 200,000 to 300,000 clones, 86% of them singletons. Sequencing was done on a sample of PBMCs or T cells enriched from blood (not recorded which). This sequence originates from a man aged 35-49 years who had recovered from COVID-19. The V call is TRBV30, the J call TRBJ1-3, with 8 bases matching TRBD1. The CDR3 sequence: CAWTGGVGNTIYF. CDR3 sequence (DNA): TGTGCCTGGACAGGGGGCGTTGGAAACACCATATATTTT.